This T cell receptor beta chain was sequenced in a study of blood T cell repertoires in COVID-19. Study-level background: The United States, Italy and Spain supplied acute and convalescent COVID-19 samples. PBMCs, B-cell-depleted T cells, or T cells were the source of the cDNA or gDNA that made up the material.

Study processing details: Estimation of nucleated cell counts was performed using reference gene primer amplification. Assay: immunoSEQ multiplex PCR; the TCRdb copy retains only in-frame clones and omits some. The V and J calls and clone size come from that table; D and trimming were worked out from the DNA. The sample has tens of thousands of clones; roughly 80% are singletons. V was clipped by 3 bases and J by 0 bases, with 6 bases between them. Germline CDR1 and CDR2: KGHSH and LQKENI. This CDR3 region has 15 residues. Sequencing used peripheral blood. This TCR was recovered from a man aged 55 to 70 with acute or convalescent COVID-19. The chain joins TRBV18 to TRBJ2-6; no clear D. CDR3 sequence reads: CASSPSSSGANVLTF. In DNA form, the CDR3 reads TGTGCCAGCTCACCTTCCTCCTCTGGGGCCAACGTCCTGACTTTC.